This TCR beta chain stems from a study of cytomegalovirus exposure and HLA in healthy donors. Study-level points and caveats: Later analysis associated a missense DCLRE1C variant with TCR beta V- and J-gene trimming.

The CDR3 spans 19 residues. Germline assignment: CDR1 LNHDA and CDR2 SQIVND (reference sequence). V lost 5 bases to trimming and J lost 0 bases; unmatched junction nucleotides: 13. Amplification used 60 Vbeta primers and 13 Jbeta primers. Method: immunoSEQ multiplex PCR; TCRdb's copy keeps in-frame clones and lacks some. The sample records about 170,000 clones, about 85% being singletons. With regard to this clone: The antigen remains unidentified.

The chain has TRBV19 and TRBJ2-4; 10 bases are a match to TRBD2. The sample was PBMCs. The TCR comes from a young man in good health and CMV-seropositive. The DNA of the CDR3 is TGTGCCAGTAGTGCGAGCCCAGCGGGGGGGTCAGGAGCCAAAAACATTCAGTACTTC. Protein sequence: CASSASPAGGSGAKNIQYF.